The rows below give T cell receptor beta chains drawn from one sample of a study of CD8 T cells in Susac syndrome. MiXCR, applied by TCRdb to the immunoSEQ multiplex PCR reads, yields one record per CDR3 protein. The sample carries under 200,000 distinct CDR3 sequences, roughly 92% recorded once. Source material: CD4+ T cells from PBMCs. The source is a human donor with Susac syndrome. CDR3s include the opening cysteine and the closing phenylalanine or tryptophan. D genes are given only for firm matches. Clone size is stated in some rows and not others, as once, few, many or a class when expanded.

CDR3 DNA: TGTGCCAGCAGCCTCAGTATAGGCTCCTACAATGAGCAGTTCTTC
CDR3 protein: CASSLSIGSYNEQFF
J gene: TRBJ2-1
D gene: -
clone size: -
V gene: TRBV14

CDR3 DNA: TGTGCCAGCAGATCATCAATTAACACTGAAGCTTTCTTT
CDR3 protein: CASRSSINTEAFF
J gene: TRBJ1-1
D gene: -
clone size: -
V gene: TRBV6-5

CDR3 DNA: TGTGCCAGCAGCGTGGATAGCGGGGGGCCAGGGGAGACCCAGTACTTC
CDR3 protein: CASSVDSGGPGETQYF
J gene: TRBJ2-5
D gene: TRBD2
clone size: -
V gene: TRBV9

CDR3 DNA: TGTGCCAGCAGTCGCTTAGTGGGGGGCAGACAAGAGACCCAGTACTTC
CDR3 protein: CASSRLVGGRQETQYF
J gene: TRBJ2-5
D gene: -
clone size: -
V gene: TRBV27

CDR3 DNA: TGTGCCAGCAGCTCCCCGAGAGGTGGAGAGACCCAGTACTTC
CDR3 protein: CASSSPRGGETQYF
J gene: TRBJ2-5
D gene: -
clone size: -
V gene: TRBV5-6

CDR3 DNA: TGCGCCAGCAGCCAATTAGCCGGACCGGGCGGAGAGACCCAGTACTTC
CDR3 protein: CASSQLAGPGGETQYF
J gene: TRBJ2-5
D gene: -
clone size: -
V gene: TRBV4-3

CDR3 DNA: TGTGCCAGCAGTGAATTAAGCCCTGAGGGGGGCTACACCTTC
CDR3 protein: CASSELSPEGGYTF
J gene: TRBJ1-2
D gene: -
clone size: -
V gene: TRBV25-1

CDR3 DNA: TGTGCCTGGAGTGTAGGCGGGGTAAGACTTGAGCAGTTCTTC
CDR3 protein: CAWSVGGVRLEQFF
J gene: TRBJ2-1
D gene: -
clone size: -
V gene: TRBV30

CDR3 DNA: TGTGCCAGCAGAGCAGGGTCGACTGAAGCTTTCTTT
CDR3 protein: CASRAGSTEAFF
J gene: TRBJ1-1
D gene: -
clone size: -
V gene: TRBV12-3/TRBV12-4

CDR3 DNA: TGCAGTGCCCGGGGGGGCAGGGTGTTGGACGAGCAGTACTTC
CDR3 protein: CSARGGRVLDEQYF
J gene: TRBJ2-7
D gene: TRBD2
clone size: -
V gene: TRBV20-1

CDR3 DNA: TGCAGCGTTGAAGATCTTGATTCATATGGCTACACCTTC
CDR3 protein: CSVEDLDSYGYTF
J gene: TRBJ1-2
D gene: -
clone size: -
V gene: TRBV29-1

CDR3 DNA: TGTGCCAGCAGCCAAGGGGGACGGCAGTACTTC
CDR3 protein: CASSQGGRQYF
J gene: TRBJ2-7
D gene: -
clone size: -
V gene: TRBV14

CDR3 DNA: TGCAGTGCTACGCCGGGACAGAACACTGAAGCTTTCTTT
CDR3 protein: CSATPGQNTEAFF
J gene: TRBJ1-1
D gene: -
clone size: -
V gene: TRBV20-1

CDR3 DNA: TGTGCCAGCAGCTTAATGGCAGTCAGGAATTCACCCCTCCACTTT
CDR3 protein: CASSLMAVRNSPLHF
J gene: TRBJ1-6
D gene: -
clone size: once
V gene: TRBV11-1

CDR3 DNA: TGTGCCAGCAGGCGGGGGGAAGAGACCCAGTACTTC
CDR3 protein: CASRRGEETQYF
J gene: TRBJ2-5
D gene: TRBD2
clone size: -
V gene: TRBV12-3/TRBV12-4

CDR3 DNA: TGTGCCAGCAGCTTAGAGGGGCGAGGTTATGGCTACACCTTC
CDR3 protein: CASSLEGRGYGYTF
J gene: TRBJ1-2
D gene: -
clone size: -
V gene: TRBV11-2

CDR3 DNA: TGTGCCAGCAGGCCGAGACTAGCGGGGGCTTACGAGCAGTACTTC
CDR3 protein: CASRPRLAGAYEQYF
J gene: TRBJ2-7
D gene: TRBD2
clone size: -
V gene: TRBV12-3/TRBV12-4

CDR3 DNA: TGCAGTGCTAGAGATCGGACTAATTCCCGTCGGGAGCAGTACTTC
CDR3 protein: CSARDRTNSRREQYF
J gene: TRBJ2-7
D gene: -
clone size: -
V gene: TRBV20-1

CDR3 DNA: TGTGCCAGCAGTGCTCGTGGGTTGGACTATGGCTACACCTTC
CDR3 protein: CASSARGLDYGYTF
J gene: TRBJ1-2
D gene: -
clone size: -
V gene: TRBV2

CDR3 DNA: TGTGCCAGCAGCTCCCGGGGGGTTAGCACAGATACGCAGTATTTT
CDR3 protein: CASSSRGVSTDTQYF
J gene: TRBJ2-3
D gene: TRBD2
clone size: -
V gene: TRBV7-2

CDR3 DNA: TGCAGTGCTGCTATGGACAGGGGCAATCAGCCCCAGCATTTT
CDR3 protein: CSAAMDRGNQPQHF
J gene: TRBJ1-5
D gene: TRBD1
clone size: once
V gene: TRBV20-1

CDR3 DNA: TGTGCCAGCAGCGTAGAACCGGGGCGCGGAGCTTTCTTT
CDR3 protein: CASSVEPGRGAFF
J gene: TRBJ1-1
D gene: -
clone size: -
V gene: TRBV9

CDR3 DNA: TGTGCCAGCAGCGGAGCCGGGACCACAGAGGAGACCCAGTACTTC
CDR3 protein: CASSGAGTTEETQYF
J gene: TRBJ2-5
D gene: -
clone size: -
V gene: TRBV9

CDR3 DNA: TGTGCCAGCAGTTACACCCTGGACTACAATGAGCAGTTCTTC
CDR3 protein: CASSYTLDYNEQFF
J gene: TRBJ2-1
D gene: -
clone size: -
V gene: TRBV6-5

CDR3 DNA: TGTGCCAGCAGCCCGAATGGCTACACCTTC
CDR3 protein: CASSPNGYTF
J gene: TRBJ1-2
D gene: -
clone size: -
V gene: TRBV3-1

CDR3 DNA: TGTGCCAGCAGCCCCCTCAGTGACACTGAAGCTTTCTTT
CDR3 protein: CASSPLSDTEAFF
J gene: TRBJ1-1
D gene: -
clone size: -
V gene: TRBV7-9

CDR3 DNA: TGTGCCAGCTCCCAGCCGGGACAGGGGAAGCAGTACTTC
CDR3 protein: CASSQPGQGKQYF
J gene: TRBJ2-7
D gene: TRBD1
clone size: -
V gene: TRBV18

CDR3 DNA: TGTGCCAGCAGCCAATGGGGGCGCGACACCGGGGAGCTGTTTTTT
CDR3 protein: CASSQWGRDTGELFF
J gene: TRBJ2-2
D gene: -
clone size: -
V gene: TRBV14

CDR3 DNA: TGTGCCAGCAGCGAGGGGACAGGGGACTACAATGAGCAGTTCTTC
CDR3 protein: CASSEGTGDYNEQFF
J gene: TRBJ2-1
D gene: TRBD1
clone size: -
V gene: TRBV9

CDR3 DNA: TGTGCCAGCAGCCAAGCTGGGCGCCACCTATCTGGGGCCAACGTCCTGACTTTC
CDR3 protein: CASSQAGRHLSGANVLTF
J gene: TRBJ2-6
D gene: -
clone size: -
V gene: TRBV3-1

CDR3 DNA: TGTGCCAGCTCACCAAGCCCCTTGGGGGACTATGGCTACACCTTC
CDR3 protein: CASSPSPLGDYGYTF
J gene: TRBJ1-2
D gene: -
clone size: -
V gene: TRBV18

CDR3 DNA: TGCGCCAGCAGCCAAGATAGAGGGGCGAGCTCCTATAATTCACCCCTCCACTTT
CDR3 protein: CASSQDRGASSYNSPLHF
J gene: TRBJ1-6
D gene: -
clone size: -
V gene: TRBV4-3

CDR3 DNA: TGCGCCAGCAGCTTGGGGGCCGGGTTTGAAAAACTGTTTTTT
CDR3 protein: CASSLGAGFEKLFF
J gene: TRBJ1-4
D gene: -
clone size: -
V gene: TRBV5-1

CDR3 DNA: TGTGCCAGCACCGAAGCAGGGGGTGCCTCTGGAAACACCATATATTTT
CDR3 protein: CASTEAGGASGNTIYF
J gene: TRBJ1-3
D gene: TRBD1
clone size: -
V gene: TRBV12-3/TRBV12-4

CDR3 DNA: TGCAGTCGCACCCCTTCGGGCACAGATACGCAGTATTTT
CDR3 protein: CSRTPSGTDTQYF
J gene: TRBJ2-3
D gene: -
clone size: -
V gene: TRBV20-1

CDR3 DNA: TGCAGCGTTGAATCCGGGAACACCGGGGAGCTGTTTTTT
CDR3 protein: CSVESGNTGELFF
J gene: TRBJ2-2
D gene: -
clone size: -
V gene: TRBV29-1

CDR3 DNA: TGTGCCAGCAGCCAAGGGACAGGGTCGGAGACCCAGTACTTC
CDR3 protein: CASSQGTGSETQYF
J gene: TRBJ2-5
D gene: TRBD1
clone size: -
V gene: TRBV7-6

CDR3 DNA: TGTGCCAGCAGTACGCGGATGAACACTGAAGCTTTCTTT
CDR3 protein: CASSTRMNTEAFF
J gene: TRBJ1-1
D gene: -
clone size: -
V gene: TRBV27

CDR3 DNA: TGTGCCAGCACCCCTGGGAAGCGGGGGGGCGTCGGGGAGCTGTTTTTT
CDR3 protein: CASTPGKRGGVGELFF
J gene: TRBJ2-2
D gene: TRBD2
clone size: -
V gene: TRBV6-2/TRBV6-3

CDR3 DNA: TGTGCCAGCAGCTTATATCCGGGGAACACCGGGGAGCTGTTTTTT
CDR3 protein: CASSLYPGNTGELFF
J gene: TRBJ2-2
D gene: -
clone size: -
V gene: TRBV7-3

CDR3 DNA: TGTGCCAGCAGCACTAGCGGGGGGAACACAGATACGCAGTATTTT
CDR3 protein: CASSTSGGNTDTQYF
J gene: TRBJ2-3
D gene: TRBD2
clone size: few
V gene: TRBV11-2

CDR3 DNA: TGCAGTGCTCCGGTAGGGACTAGCGGAACAGATACGCAGTATTTT
CDR3 protein: CSAPVGTSGTDTQYF
J gene: TRBJ2-3
D gene: TRBD2
clone size: -
V gene: TRBV20-1

CDR3 DNA: TGTGCCAGCAGTGAAGGAAGCCTTACGGCGTACAATGAGCAGTTCTTC
CDR3 protein: CASSEGSLTAYNEQFF
J gene: TRBJ2-1
D gene: -
clone size: -
V gene: TRBV2

CDR3 DNA: TGCAGCGTTGAAGTGGGGGGAACAGATACGCAGTATTTT
CDR3 protein: CSVEVGGTDTQYF
J gene: TRBJ2-3
D gene: -
clone size: once
V gene: TRBV29-1

CDR3 DNA: TGCGCCAGCAGCCCTCCGGGACTAGGGAAAGAGACCCAGTACTTC
CDR3 protein: CASSPPGLGKETQYF
J gene: TRBJ2-5
D gene: TRBD2
clone size: -
V gene: TRBV5-1

CDR3 DNA: TGTGCCAGCAGCTTACCAATTCACGGGACTGAAGCTTTCTTT
CDR3 protein: CASSLPIHGTEAFF
J gene: TRBJ1-1
D gene: -
clone size: -
V gene: TRBV7-9

CDR3 DNA: TGCCAAGCAAGAGTTGGGGGCTCTGGCTACACCTTC
CDR3 protein: CQARVGGSGYTF
J gene: TRBJ1-2
D gene: -
clone size: -
V gene: TRBV20-1

CDR3 DNA: TGTGCCAGCAGGACAGGGGTTGCTAATGAAAAACTGTTTTTT
CDR3 protein: CASRTGVANEKLFF
J gene: TRBJ1-4
D gene: TRBD1
clone size: few
V gene: TRBV12-3/TRBV12-4

CDR3 DNA: TGCAGTGCGCTGACAGGGAAGTCCCTTAAAGATACGCAGTATTTT
CDR3 protein: CSALTGKSLKDTQYF
J gene: TRBJ2-3
D gene: TRBD1
clone size: -
V gene: TRBV20-1

CDR3 DNA: TGCAGCATGAATGACGGGCGCTACGAGCAGTACTTC
CDR3 protein: CSMNDGRYEQYF
J gene: TRBJ2-7
D gene: -
clone size: -
V gene: TRBV29-1

CDR3 DNA: TGCAGTGCTAGAACGGTACGAGCGGGGGACCAAGAGACCCAGTACTTC
CDR3 protein: CSARTVRAGDQETQYF
J gene: TRBJ2-5
D gene: TRBD2
clone size: -
V gene: TRBV20-1

CDR3 DNA: TGTGCCAGCAGCCCCCGTCATGGGGCCTACTACGAGCAGTACTTC
CDR3 protein: CASSPRHGAYYEQYF
J gene: TRBJ2-7
D gene: -
clone size: -
V gene: TRBV9

CDR3 DNA: TGTGCCAGCAGTTCAACGGCGGGCTATGGCTACACCTTC
CDR3 protein: CASSSTAGYGYTF
J gene: TRBJ1-2
D gene: -
clone size: -
V gene: TRBV12-3/TRBV12-4